Below, 14 T cell receptor beta chains from the same sample are listed, as sequenced in a study of glioma-infiltrating T cells. TCR alpha and beta CDR3 regions were amplified from RNA using iRepertoire nested multiplex PCR. TCRdb used MiXCR to reprocess the multiplex PCR reads, holding one entry per CDR3 protein. The table shows approximately 190,000 distinct CDR3 sequences, with roughly a third occurring only once. The sequencing sample was made of glioma tissue, nonneoplastic brain tissue, or PBMCs (not recorded which). The source of these receptors is a human donor with low-grade glioma or glioblastoma, undergoing nonglioma brain surgery, or in good health (not recorded which).

This clonotype was detected many times. The chain employs TRBV6-5 and TRBJ2-7; D possibly corresponds to TRBD1 (5 bases). Trimming took 0 bases from V and 0 from J, leaving 12 bases between them. This CDR3 has 16 amino acids. CDR1 and CDR2 from the germline V gene are MNHEY and SVGAGI. CDR3 nucleotide sequence: TGTGCCAGCAGTTACTCAACCCAGGGAACCTCCTACGAGCAGTACTTC. Translated: CASSYSTQGTSYEQYF.

The V and J genes are TRBV5-5 and TRBJ2-1; 7 bases line up with TRBD2. This CDR3 contains 15 residues. The germline CDR1 and CDR2 sequences are SGHKS and YYEKEE (reference sequence). V shed 0 bases and J 9 bases; nucleotides not matched to a gene: 9. The CDR3 region is CASSLEAGVLFEQFF. The CDR3 DNA reads as TGTGCCAGCAGCTTGGAGGCGGGAGTCCTGTTTGAGCAGTTCTTC.

This clonotype showed up just a few times. The genes are TRBV5-1 and TRBJ2-1; 12 nucleotides line up with TRBD2. CDR1 SGHRS and CDR2 YFSETQ come from the germline V gene. V was pared by 0 bases and J by 4 bases, with 5 bases of the junction left unmatched. CDR3 length: 17 amino acids. The chain's CDR3 is CASSLGGLAGHYNEQFF. The CDR3 DNA is TGCGCCAGCAGCTTGGGGGGACTAGCGGGTCATTACAATGAGCAGTTCTTC.

This rearrangement joins TRBV9 to TRBJ1-3; D is unresolved. Germline V lookup: CDR1 SGDLS, CDR2 YYNGEE. This CDR3 is 16 amino acids long. Trimming cost V 4 bases and J 0 bases, with 14 bases left between them. The chain's CDR3 is CASSPRAVFSGNTIYF. CDR3 nucleotides: TGTGCCAGCAGCCCGCGGGCCGTCTTCTCTGGAAACACCATATATTTT.

To note about this clonotype: Given a much more abundant clone one base away, this may be a read error. As DNA, the CDR3 is TGTGCCAGCAGGTTAGTTTCGGGGGGCACAGATACGCAGTATTTT. It yields the protein CASRLVSGGTDTQYF. This chain links TRBV7-2 with TRBJ2-3; the D gene is possibly TRBD2 (6 bases). CDR1 is SGHTA, CDR2 FQGNSA, per germline. This CDR3 contains 15 residues.

This clonotype was counted ten times or more. The chain carries TRBV20-1 and TRBJ2-7, with 8 bases matching TRBD2. The CDR3 has 14 residues. Germline loops: CDR1 DFQATT, CDR2 SNEGSKA (reference sequence). Trimming at V came to 2 bases and at J to 9 bases, leaving 12 bases not matched to a gene. CDR3 amino acids: CSARSLAGLFGQYF. Here the CDR3 DNA reads TGCAGTGCTAGAAGTCTAGCGGGCTTGTTTGGGCAGTACTTC.

The table lists this clonotype with many counts. This chain uses TRBV28 with TRBJ2-4; D assignment may be TRBD1 or TRBD2 (6 bases each). Germline-derived CDR1 and CDR2 are MDHEN and SYDVKM. Trimming took off 5 bases at V and 12 bases at J, with 23 bases between the two ends. There are 15 residues in the CDR3. The CDR3 DNA sequence: TGTGCCAGCAGTGTCCCCGGGGGCTCCAGTTCGAGTCAGTACTTC. This encodes CASSVPGGSSSSQYF. Full variable domain (outside the CDR3, taken from reference TRBV28 and TRBJ2-4): DVKVTQSSRYLVKRTGEKVFLECVQDMDHENMFWYRQDPGLGLRLIYFSYDVKMKEKGDIPEGYSVSREKKERFSLILESASTNQTSMYLCASSVPGGSSSSQYFGAGTRLSVL.

This clonotype showed up many times. The chain joins TRBV6-1 to TRBJ2-7; the D gene is possibly TRBD2 (6 bases). Germline loops: CDR1 MNHNS, CDR2 SASEGT. V was clipped by 5 bases and J by 0 bases, with 11 bases between them. This CDR3 has 14 amino acids. In DNA, the CDR3 is TGTGCCAGCAGTCGGGACTTCAGCTCCTACGAGCAGTACTTC. Protein sequence: CASSRDFSSYEQYF.

On this clonotype: The junction departs from the called germline gene at one end, perhaps through a read error. The CDR3 is CASSDVVNTGEPFF. The CDR3 DNA reads TGTGCCAGTTCTGACGTGGTGAACACCGGGGAGCCGTTTTTT. The gene calls are TRBV27 and TRBJ2-2, with a possible D match to TRBD2 (5 bases). CDR3 length equals 14 residues. The germline V gene encodes CDR1 MNHEY and CDR2 SMNVEV (reference sequence).

This clonotype appeared many times. V and J are TRBV20-1 and TRBJ2-1, with 7 bases fitting TRBD2. V shed 8 bases, J shed 2 bases, and the junction held 12 bases outside the gene matches. The CDR3 runs 15 residues. Germline V gene data show CDR1 as DFQATT and CDR2 as SNEGSKA (reference sequence). The chain's CDR3 is CSSQSDGRTYNEQFF. CDR3 sequence (DNA): TGCAGTTCGCAGAGCGACGGGAGGACCTACAATGAGCAGTTCTTC.

This clonotype has ten or more counts. V is TRBV7-2 and J is TRBJ2-7; TRBD1 agrees at 11 bases. V was clipped by 1 base and J by 5 bases; unmatched bases: 7. The germline CDR1 and CDR2 sequences are SGHTA and FQGNSA. The CDR3 is 16 amino acids. The chain's CDR3 is CASSLEWTGGLHEQYF. CDR3 DNA: TGTGCCAGCAGCTTAGAATGGACAGGGGGCTTACACGAGCAGTACTTC. Filled out from reference TRBV7-2 and TRBJ2-7, the complete variable domain reads GAGVSQSPSNKVTEKGKDVELRCDPISGHTALYWYRQSLGQGLEFLIYFQGNSAPDKSGLPSDRFSAERTGGSVSTLTIQRTQQEDSAVYLCASSLEWTGGLHEQYFGPGTRLTVT.

This clonotype was detected only once. The chain couples TRBV27 to TRBJ1-2, with TRBD1 identical over 10 bases. The CDR3 has 15 amino acids. Germline V gene sequence: CDR1 MNHEY, CDR2 SMNVEV (reference sequence). V shed 5 bases, J shed 8 bases, and the junction held 11 bases outside the gene matches. The CDR3 protein is CASSPLGTGVEGYTF. CDR3 nucleotide sequence: TGTGCCAGCAGTCCCTTAGGGACAGGGGTTGAAGGCTACACCTTC.

The table lists this clonotype with a few counts. The chain combines TRBV7-9 with TRBJ2-1, with TRBD2 matching over 13 bases. The CDR3 length is 18 residues. Germline trimming cut 8 bases from V and 0 bases from J; bases unmatched to any gene: 10. CDR1 is SEHNR, CDR2 FQNEAQ, per germline (reference sequence). The CDR3 nucleotides are TGTGCCAGCCGTTCTGGACTAGCGGGAGTCGGCTCCTACAATGAGCAGTTCTTC. It codes for CASRSGLAGVGSYNEQFF.

The chain has TRBV27 and TRBJ2-7; TRBD2 aligns across 10 bases. Per germline, CDR1 MNHEY and CDR2 SMNVEV (reference sequence). With V trimmed by 7 bases and J by 3 bases, 3 bases remained unmatched. The CDR3 runs to 13 residues. The CDR3 DNA follows: TGTGCCAGCACCTCTAGCGGGAGCTACGAGCAGTACTTC. Protein product: CASTSSGSYEQYF.